This passage covers 10 T cell receptor beta chains from one sample sequenced in a study of blood T cell repertoires in COVID-19. The assay was immunoSEQ multiplex PCR, and TCRdb's table has in-frame clones only and misses some. The table shows some 80,000 clones, with approximately 80% occurring only once. The material sequenced was peripheral blood. Source of these receptors: a man aged 60 to 69 with active or convalescent COVID-19.

The chain recombines TRBV19 with TRBJ2-7, with 10 bases identical to TRBD2. CDR3 size: 15 residues. CDR1 is LNHDA and CDR2 is SQIVND in the germline V gene (reference sequence). The junction had 4 bases not matched to a gene; V was cut back by 3 bases and J by 2 bases. Here the CDR3 reads CASSIVLAGAYEQYF. CDR3 DNA sequence: TGTGCCAGTAGTATCGTCCTAGCGGGGGCCTACGAGCAGTACTTC. Combining the CDR3 with reference TRBV19 and TRBJ2-7 gives the whole variable domain DGGITQSPKYLFRKEGQNVTLSCEQNLNHDAMYWYRQDPGQGLRLIYYSQIVNDFQKGDIAEGYSVSREKKESFPLTVTSAQKNPTAFYLCASSIVLAGAYEQYFGPGTRLTVT.

The V gene is TRBV6-6, the J gene TRBJ2-3, with 12 positions matching TRBD2. The V gene end was trimmed by 10 bases and the J gene end by 4 bases; junction bases not matched to a gene: 9. The CDR3 consists of 15 residues. From germline, CDR1 is MNHNY and CDR2 SVGAGI (reference sequence). The DNA of the CDR3 is TGTGCCACCTATCTAGCGGGGGGGCGTTCAGATACGCAGTATTTT. This sequence encodes CATYLAGGRSDTQYF.

The chain employs TRBV18 and TRBJ1-5; 8 nucleotides match TRBD1. The CDR3 contains 15 residues. J was trimmed by 1 base and V by 4 bases; bases with no gene match: 3. Per germline, CDR1 KGHSH and CDR2 LQKENI. The CDR3 DNA reads TGTGCCAGCTCACTCCGACAGGGGAGCAATCAGCCCCAGCATTTT. Translated: CASSLRQGSNQPQHF.

This chain connects TRBV7-8 to TRBJ2-7, with TRBD1 as a possible D gene (6 bases). Germline CDR1 SGHVS, CDR2 FQNEAQ. V gave up 5 bases and J gave up 6 bases, with 11 bases separating them. The CDR3 loop spans 12 amino acids. CDR3 DNA sequence: TGTGCCAGCAGCCTCGGACAGATCGAGCAGTACTTC. It specifies CASSLGQIEQYF.

The chain recombines TRBV4-3 with TRBJ1-2, with D maybe TRBD1 (6 bases). The V gene's germline CDR1 is LGHNA and CDR2 YSLEER. V lost 3 bases, J lost 4 bases, and 9 bases lay in between. This CDR3 has 13 amino acids. The CDR3 DNA reads TGCGCCAGCAGCCAGGAGGACAGCTATGGCTACACCTTC. This codes for CASSQEDSYGYTF.

This chain joins TRBV6-5 and TRBJ1-2; the D is unclear. The CDR3 consists of 15 residues. CDR1 is MNHEY, CDR2 SVGAGI, per germline. The V end lost 0 bases, the J end lost 8 bases, and 16 bases lay between the germline ends. The CDR3, as DNA: TGTGCCAGCAGTTACTCTGTCCGCCAAGGAGGGGGCTACACCTTC. It translates to CASSYSVRQGGGYTF.

The rearrangement uses TRBV11-2 and TRBJ1-1; 7 bases are shared with TRBD1. Germline CDR1 SGHAT, CDR2 FQNNGV. CDR3 size: 15 residues. V dropped 5 bases and J dropped 4; count of bases not matched to a gene: 10. The CDR3 sequence: CASSPRGQVGTEAFF. The DNA of the CDR3 is TGTGCCAGCAGCCCGAGGGGGCAGGTGGGCACTGAAGCTTTCTTT.

This clone has only one observation. The chain has TRBV5-5 and TRBJ2-5; 10 nucleotides line up with TRBD2. With V trimmed by 3 bases and J by 1 base, 6 bases remained unmatched. Per germline, CDR1 SGHKS and CDR2 YYEKEE (reference sequence). The CDR3 runs 16 residues. CDR3 DNA sequence: TGTGCCAGCAGCTCCTTAGCGGGGGGCGTCCAAGAGACCCAGTACTTC. It is translated as CASSSLAGGVQETQYF. Complete variable domain (other parts from reference TRBV5-5 and TRBJ2-5): DAGVTQSPTHLIKTRGQQVTLRCSPISGHKSVSWYQQVLGQGPQFIFQYYEKEERGRGNFPDRFSARQFPNYSSELNVNALLLGDSALYLCASSSLAGGVQETQYFGPGTRLLVL.

V usage is TRBV5-1 and J usage is TRBJ1-2; TRBD1 agrees at 8 bases. CDR3 length: 15 amino acids. Germline V CDR1 and CDR2: SGHRS, YFSETQ. V shed 1 base, J shed 8 bases, and the junction held 10 bases outside the gene matches. The CDR3 nucleotides read TGCGCCAGCAGCTTGAGGCAGGGGGCGCAGGGAGGCTACACCTTC. Translated: CASSLRQGAQGGYTF.

The J gene is TRBJ2-5, the V gene TRBV9; 9 bases align to TRBD2. J gave up 4 bases and V 0 bases, and 4 bases lay outside the gene matches. This CDR3 comprises 15 residues. In germline, CDR1 is SGDLS, CDR2 YYNGEE. CDR3 in DNA: TGTGCCAGCAGCGTAGCTAATAGCGGGGGAGAGACCCAGTACTTC. Translation gives CASSVANSGGETQYF.